This entry lists 24 T cell receptor beta chains sequenced from one sample in a study of T cell responses to AZD1222 COVID-19 vaccine. Some clones are missing from TCRdb's copy, which holds only in-frame ones; the method was immunoSEQ multiplex PCR. The table includes about 130,000 clones, approximately 86% detected once. The starting material was peripheral blood, obtained on day 0 of AZD1222 vaccination. The receptors shown here come from an adult in good health.

The chain couples TRBV6-5 to TRBJ1-1; D unresolved. Germline values: CDR1 MNHEY, CDR2 SVGAGI. This CDR3 region has 12 residues. V was trimmed by 7 bases and J by 3 bases, leaving 9 bases between them. The CDR3 DNA is TGTGCCAGCAACGAACCGGACACTGAAGCTTTCTTT. As protein: CASNEPDTEAFF.

This chain links TRBV27 with TRBJ2-1; D possibly corresponds to TRBD2 (6 bases). CDR1 MNHEY and CDR2 SMNVEV come from the germline V gene (reference sequence). The ends were cut back, 6 bases at V and 4 bases at J, with 19 bases in the middle. This CDR3 has 16 amino acids. The CDR3 DNA sequence: TGTGCCAGCAGCTTAAATTTCGGGAGAGCGTACAATGAGCAGTTCTTC. Its translation: CASSLNFGRAYNEQFF.

V and J are TRBV19 and TRBJ1-2; tentatively, D is TRBD1 (6 bases). The CDR3 is made up of 14 amino acids. Germline-derived CDR1 and CDR2 are LNHDA and SQIVND (reference sequence). The V and J ends lost 7 bases and 3 bases respectively, with 15 bases between them. The CDR3 DNA reads TGTGCCAGTATAGGGGACATCCGGGACTATGGCTACACCTTC. It translates to CASIGDIRDYGYTF.

V and J are TRBV6-5 and TRBJ2-1, with D tentatively TRBD1 (6 bases). The germline CDR1 and CDR2 sequences are MNHEY and SVGAGI. V lost 0 bases, J lost 2 bases, and 11 bases lay in between. This CDR3 contains 16 residues. The CDR3 sequence is CASSYSAGETYNEQFF. CDR3 nucleotide sequence: TGTGCCAGCAGTTACTCTGCAGGGGAGACCTACAATGAGCAGTTCTTC.

The rearrangement joins TRBV28 to TRBJ1-5, with D unresolved. Per germline, CDR1 MDHEN and CDR2 SYDVKM. The CDR3 totals 16 residues. V lost 2 bases to trimming and J lost 5 bases, with 16 bases between them. The CDR3 reads CASSLPPQRRYQPQHF. Written as DNA, the CDR3 is TGTGCCAGCAGTTTACCCCCCCAGCGGAGATATCAGCCCCAGCATTTT.

CDR3 bases: TGTGCCAGCAGGCGGGAATTTGACACAGATACGCAGTATTTT. Protein sequence: CASRREFDTDTQYF. The rearrangement uses TRBV5-4 and TRBJ2-3; the D gene is possibly TRBD2 (6 bases). Germline V CDR1 and CDR2: SGHNT, YYREEE (reference sequence). CDR3 size: 14 residues. V was shortened by 5 bases and J by 2 bases, with 12 bases between the two germline ends.

The chain joins TRBV27 to TRBJ2-3; weak D call: TRBD1 (5 bases). V shed 2 bases and J shed 0 bases, with 12 bases lying between them. The CDR3 is made up of 16 amino acids. Germline CDR1 reads MNHEY; CDR2 reads SMNVEV (reference sequence). The CDR3 is CASSLMTDPSTDTQYF. The CDR3 nucleotides are TGTGCCAGCAGTTTAATGACAGATCCAAGCACAGATACGCAGTATTTT.

The chain recombines TRBV6-2 or TRBV6-3 with TRBJ1-2, with D tentatively TRBD1 (6 bases). V lost 2 bases to trimming and J lost 7 bases, with 20 bases between them. Germline values: CDR1 MNHEY, CDR2 SVGEGT. The CDR3 is 16 amino acids. The CDR3 here is CASSYPSSQGSGGYTF. As DNA, the CDR3 is TGTGCCAGCAGTTACCCCTCCTCTCAGGGGAGTGGTGGCTACACCTTC.

The chain recombines TRBV9 with TRBJ1-1; D ambiguous. This CDR3 region has 14 residues. Per the germline V gene, CDR1 is SGDLS and CDR2 is YYNGEE. V shed 2 bases and J shed 4 bases, with 12 bases lying between them. The CDR3 DNA follows: TGTGCCAGCAGCGTCGTGGCTTTCGGCACTGAAGCTTTCTTT. Protein sequence: CASSVVAFGTEAFF.

This clone was recorded many times. The V and J genes are TRBV5-1 and TRBJ2-7; weak D call: TRBD2 (5 bases). Trimming cost V 3 bases and J 6 bases, with 16 bases left between them. Germline CDR1 and CDR2: SGHRS and YFSETQ. This CDR3 comprises 14 residues. CDR3 in amino acids: CASSYNDRAGEQYF. The CDR3 DNA reads TGCGCCAGCAGCTATAACGACCGCGCGGGCGAGCAGTACTTC.

The chain links TRBV9 to TRBJ2-1; 8 bases fit TRBD2. The germline V gene has CDR1 SGDLS and CDR2 YYNGEE. The CDR3 has 16 amino acids. V was pared by 3 bases and J by 3 bases, with 8 bases of the junction left unmatched. The CDR3 nucleotides are TGTGCCAGCAGCGGGCGAGAACGGGGGGGCTACAATGAGCAGTTCTTC. Its translation is CASSGRERGGYNEQFF.

This chain uses TRBV6-5 with TRBJ1-6; 9 nucleotides align to TRBD1. Germline V gives CDR1 MNHEY, CDR2 SVGAGI. The V segment lost 2 bases and the J segment 8 bases; nucleotides outside the gene matches: 4. The CDR3 spans 15 residues. This CDR3 is CASSYEGQGYSPLHF. The CDR3 coding sequence is TGTGCCAGCAGTTACGAGGGACAGGGCTATTCACCCCTCCACTTT.

This sequence joins TRBV9 and TRBJ1-2, with 10 nucleotides matching TRBD1. CDR3 length: 16 amino acids. Germline V gene lookup returns CDR1 SGDLS and CDR2 YYNGEE. With V trimmed by 4 bases and J by 4 bases, 10 bases remained unmatched. CDR3: CASSQAGQGVGYGYTF. The CDR3 DNA reads TGTGCCAGCAGCCAGGCAGGACAGGGGGTTGGCTATGGCTACACCTTC. Based on the CDR3 plus reference TRBV9 and TRBJ1-2, the full variable domain is DSGVTQTPKHLITATGQRVTLRCSPRSGDLSVYWYQQSLDQGLQFLIQYYNGEERAKGNILERFSAQQFPDLHSELNLSSLELGDSALYFCASSQAGQGVGYGYTFGSGTRLTVV.

The chain couples TRBV6-5 to TRBJ1-4; possible D gene TRBD1, 6 bases. The V gene lost 10 bases and the J gene lost 5 bases, with 11 bases spanning the gap. The CDR3 extends over 12 amino acids. Germline CDR1 is MNHEY and CDR2 is SVGAGI. The CDR3, as DNA: TGTGCCACCCGAGGACAGAATGAAAAACTGTTTTTT. This gives the protein CATRGQNEKLFF.

V gene TRBV7-3 combines with J gene TRBJ1-1; D remains ambiguous. Trimming removed 1 base from V and 4 bases from J, with 7 bases in between. The CDR3 is 13 residues long. Per the germline V gene, CDR1 is SGHTA and CDR2 is FQGTGA. CDR3 nucleotides: TGTGCCAGCAGCTTAAGCGACACCACTGAAGCTTTCTTT. This translates into CASSLSDTTEAFF.

V gene TRBV7-6 combines with J gene TRBJ2-6; D gene uncertain. Germline V gives CDR1 SGHVS, CDR2 FNYEAQ. V was cut by 2 bases and J by 0 bases, with 5 bases left in between. This CDR3 spans 15 amino acids. CDR3 residues: CASSLTSSGANVLTF. DNA for the CDR3: TGTGCCAGCAGCTTAACGAGCTCTGGGGCCAACGTCCTGACTTTC.

This chain joins TRBV30 and TRBJ2-7; D uncertain. Germline values: CDR1 GTSNPN, CDR2 SVGIG (reference sequence). V lost 3 bases, J lost 1 base, and 4 bases lay in between. CDR3 size: 11 residues. The CDR3 bases are TGTGCCTGGAGCCCATCCTACGAGCAGTACTTC. It codes for CAWSPSYEQYF.

This clone occurred once. DNA of the CDR3: TGTGCCAGCAGCTTAGAAGGTGAAAAACTGTTTTTT. Amino acid sequence: CASSLEGEKLFF. The V and J genes are TRBV11-2 and TRBJ1-4; D not resolved. The CDR3 sequence is 12 residues long. Deletions cut 0 bases from V and 7 bases from J, with 3 bases between. The germline gives CDR1 SGHAT, CDR2 FQNNGV.

The V gene is TRBV7-2, the J gene TRBJ1-2, with D possibly matching TRBD1 (5 bases). Between the trimmed V and J ends, which lost 1 base and 8 bases, there was a span of 11 bases. The CDR3 is made up of 13 amino acids. Germline-derived CDR1 and CDR2 are SGHTA and FQGNSA. The CDR3 protein is CASSLGGARGYTF. The CDR3 nucleotides read TGTGCCAGCAGCTTAGGAGGGGCCAGGGGCTACACCTTC.

This chain connects TRBV15 to TRBJ1-6; D gene uncertain. The length of the CDR3 is 12 residues. V was pared by 7 bases and J by 9 bases, with 10 bases between. In germline, CDR1 is LNHNV, CDR2 YYDKDF (reference sequence). Written as DNA, the CDR3 is TGTGCCACCATTTCTGGGCTTTCACCCCTCCACTTT. Residues: CATISGLSPLHF.

This clone occurred once. V and J are TRBV7-9 and TRBJ1-6, with a possible D match to TRBD1 (5 bases). The ends were cut back, 3 bases at V and 0 bases at J, with 12 bases in the middle. Germline V CDR1 and CDR2: SEHNR, FQNEAQ (reference sequence). The length of the CDR3 is 17 residues. CDR3 DNA sequence: TGTGCCAGCAGCTTCGTTAGGGGTATCTCCTATAATTCACCCCTCCACTTT. Its translation is CASSFVRGISYNSPLHF.

The chain carries TRBV11-3 and TRBJ1-1, with D possibly matching TRBD1 (5 bases). The CDR3 is 13 amino acids. V was pared by 6 bases and J by 5 bases, with 13 bases between. Germline V gene data show CDR1 as SGHNT and CDR2 as YENEEA. As DNA, the CDR3 is TGTGCCAGCAGTCAAGGGGCTATTACTGAAGCTTTCTTT. This encodes CASSQGAITEAFF. Full variable domain (outside the CDR3, taken from reference TRBV11-3 and TRBJ1-1): EAGVVQSPRYKIIEKKQPVAFWCNPISGHNTLYWYLQNLGQGPELLIRYENEEAVDDSQLPKDRFSAERLKGVDSTLKIQPAELGDSAVYLCASSQGAITEAFFGQGTRLTVV.

The genes are TRBV27 and TRBJ2-7; 7 bases match TRBD1. Germline CDR1 MNHEY, CDR2 SMNVEV (reference sequence). The CDR3 has 14 amino acids. Unmatched junction bases numbered 8, after V lost 6 bases and J lost 3 bases. The CDR3 nucleotides are TGTGCCAGCAGACCTCACACAGGGGTCTACGAGCAGTACTTC. Its protein product is CASRPHTGVYEQYF.

The CDR3 loop reads CASSLFLTSVPKDTGELFF. The CDR3 nucleotides read TGTGCCAGCAGCTTATTCCTGACTAGCGTCCCCAAAGACACCGGGGAGCTGTTTTTT. The genes are TRBV7-6 and TRBJ2-2; TRBD2 agrees at 8 bases. Trimming at V came to 2 bases and at J to 3 bases, leaving 14 bases not matched to a gene. The germline V gene has CDR1 SGHVS and CDR2 FNYEAQ. This CDR3 has 19 residues.